The clone carrying this T cell receptor beta chain was recorded once. Some clones are missing from TCRdb's copy, which holds only in-frame ones; the method was immunoSEQ multiplex PCR. The repertoire holds roughly 2,500,000 clones, with 80% to 95% as singletons. The source of the sample is a study of shared clonotypes between healthy human individuals. Trimming removed 0 bases from V and 5 bases from J, with 14 bases in between. The CDR3 loop spans 15 amino acids. Germline V gene sequence: CDR1 SGHNT, CDR2 YYREEE (reference sequence). V and J are TRBV5-4 and TRBJ1-2, with TRBD1 as a possible D gene (5 bases). The specimen sequenced was naive CD4+ T cells from PBMCs. Subset meaning: CD45RA+ positively selected. This clonotype was obtained from a man younger than 35 in good health. Some clones in this sample may be carry-over from other donors' samples. This CDR3 is CASSLARGREYGYTF. CDR3 nucleotides: TGTGCCAGCAGCTTGGCTCGGGGGAGGGAGTATGGCTACACCTTC.